Each of the 14 T cell receptor beta chains below was sequenced from the same sample in a study of neurological immune-mediated disorders (dated by TCRdb to about 2019). Library preparation employed 5' RACE. Sequencing used an Illumina HiSeq 2500. TCRdb reprocessing: public reads trimmed at Q25 with fastp, clones called with MiXCR, in-frame beta chains kept. Entries are consolidated by CDR3 protein sequence, retaining the most common genes and DNA. In this sample the table shows fewer than 85,000 distinct CDR3 sequences, roughly 4.5% of which occur a single time. Approximately 5.7% of the sample belongs to the ten largest clones. The time point tag for this specimen amounts to: longitudinal time-point 3. Input material: PBMCs. These receptors were collected from a woman in her fifties or sixties with multiple sclerosis.

This clonotype was seen many times. The chain is built from TRBV6-1 and TRBJ2-5; D unclear. CDR3 size: 12 residues. Trimming took off 4 bases at V and 5 bases at J, with 8 bases between the two ends. CDR1 and CDR2 from the germline V gene are MNHNS and SASEGT. This CDR3 reads CASSGDRETQYF. The DNA of the CDR3 is TGTGCCAGCAGTGGCGATCGGGAGACCCAGTACTTC.

This clonotype has at least ten counts. J is TRBJ2-7 and V is TRBV20-1; D ambiguous. CDR1 is DFQATT, CDR2 SNEGSKA, per germline (reference sequence). There are 12 residues in the CDR3. V lost 1 base to trimming and J lost 1 base, with 5 bases between them. CDR3 DNA sequence: TGCAGTGCTAGAGGCAGGTCCTACGAGCAGTACTTC. It yields the protein CSARGRSYEQYF.

This clonotype was recorded many times. This chain joins TRBV20-1 and TRBJ2-7; the match to TRBD2 covers 9 bases. CDR3 length equals 14 residues. Per germline, CDR1 DFQATT and CDR2 SNEGSKA (reference sequence). J was trimmed by 6 bases and V by 4 bases; bases with no gene match: 10. CDR3 sequence (DNA): TGCAGTGCTAAACCGAGGCTAGCGGGGTCCGAGCAGTACTTC. It yields the protein CSAKPRLAGSEQYF.

This clonotype has ten or more counts. J is TRBJ1-6 and V is TRBV11-1; D is unclear. The CDR3 spans 13 residues. Per germline, CDR1 SGHAT and CDR2 FQDESV (reference sequence). V shed 3 bases and J shed 14 bases, with 14 bases lying between them. CDR3 DNA: TGTGCCAGCAGCTTCTCAGGAGCAGGATCCCTCCACTTT. Encoded protein: CASSFSGAGSLHF.

This clonotype was recorded at least ten times. This chain's CDR3 is CASSSQGAVGDEQFF. CDR3 DNA: TGTGCCAGCAGCTCACAGGGGGCGGTCGGCGATGAGCAGTTCTTC. The chain is built from TRBV11-2 and TRBJ2-1, with 9 bases that match TRBD1. Germline V gene data show CDR1 as SGHAT and CDR2 as FQNNGV. V gave up 4 bases and J gave up 8 bases; unmatched junction bases: 9. The CDR3 spans 15 residues.

The table lists this clonotype with many counts. This chain links TRBV20-1 with TRBJ2-3; 9 nucleotides match TRBD2. This CDR3 has 14 amino acids. Trimming at V came to 3 bases and at J to 2 bases, leaving 3 bases not matched to a gene. Germline V gene sequence: CDR1 DFQATT, CDR2 SNEGSKA (reference sequence). For the CDR3, the DNA is TGCAGTGCTAGGGGGACTAGCCCCACAGATACGCAGTATTTT. Protein product: CSARGTSPTDTQYF.

Ten or more counts support this clonotype. This chain links TRBV12-3 or TRBV12-4 with TRBJ1-1, with 7 bases matching TRBD1. Losses at the gene ends were 0 bases for V and 4 bases for J; bases not matched to a gene: 8. The CDR3 covers 16 residues. The CDR3 DNA is TGTGCCAGCAGTTTAGCACAAACAGGGGACGGCACTGAAGCTTTCTTT. It specifies CASSLAQTGDGTEAFF.

This clonotype was seen ten or more times. The chain links TRBV12-3 or TRBV12-4 to TRBJ1-2; possibly TRBD1 for D (5 bases). Trimming took off 5 bases at V and 8 bases at J, with 15 bases between the two ends. The CDR3 spans 13 residues. The CDR3 DNA reads as TGTGCCAGCAGTGAACGGGGGTCCTACGGCTACACCTTC. Translating gives CASSERGSYGYTF.

This clonotype has a count of ten or more. The V and J genes are TRBV20-1 and TRBJ1-1, with a weak D call TRBD1 (5 bases). Trimming took off 6 bases at V and 5 bases at J, with 16 bases between the two ends. The CDR3 has 13 residues. CDR1 DFQATT and CDR2 SNEGSKA come from the germline V gene (reference sequence). The CDR3 spells CSAPTGGGTEAFF. The CDR3 DNA reads TGCAGTGCCCCTACCGGGGGGGGGACTGAAGCTTTCTTT.

Many counts were recorded for this clonotype. The V call is TRBV29-1, the J call TRBJ2-3, with TRBD2 matching over 12 bases. V lost 3 bases and J lost 5; bases outside the gene matches: 6. The CDR3 consists of 15 residues. Germline values: CDR1 SQVTM, CDR2 ANQGSEA. The CDR3 DNA reads as TGCAGCGTTGAGGTGCTAGCGGGGGGGCGAGATACGCAGTATTTT. The encoded protein is CSVEVLAGGRDTQYF.

This clonotype occurred many times. The chain's CDR3 is CAITPGQGDHEQYF. The CDR3 DNA reads as TGTGCCATCACCCCAGGACAGGGGGACCACGAGCAGTACTTC. This chain connects TRBV10-3 to TRBJ2-7; 10 positions match TRBD1. From germline, CDR1 is ENHRY and CDR2 SYGVKD. Trimming at V came to 7 bases and at J to 5 bases, leaving 8 bases not matched to a gene. This CDR3 is built from 14 residues.

This clonotype came up many times. The rearrangement links TRBV7-6 to TRBJ2-7; 10 bases align to TRBD2. V trimming: 2 bases; J trimming: 3 bases; junction bases outside the gene matches: 16. The CDR3 has 19 amino acids. CDR1 is SGHVS and CDR2 is FNYEAQ in the germline V gene. Here the CDR3 reads CASSLQVVAGGQRSYEQYF. CDR3 nucleotides: TGTGCCAGCAGCTTACAGGTTGTAGCGGGGGGACAACGGAGCTACGAGCAGTACTTC.

This chain links TRBV20-1 with TRBJ1-1; a weak D match, TRBD1 (5 bases). This CDR3 has 15 residues. The germline gives CDR1 DFQATT, CDR2 SNEGSKA (reference sequence). Trimming pared 0 bases from V and 0 bases from J, leaving 11 bases between. CDR3 residues: CSAREAGGVNTEAFF. The CDR3 DNA reads TGCAGTGCTAGAGAAGCGGGGGGGGTGAACACTGAAGCTTTCTTT.

This clonotype has a count of ten or more. The chain combines TRBV5-1 with TRBJ2-2; perhaps TRBD2 as D (5 bases). The V end lost 0 bases, the J end lost 3 bases, and 9 bases lay between the germline ends. The germline CDR1 and CDR2 sequences are SGHRS and YFSETQ. This CDR3 is 15 amino acids long. The CDR3 bases are TGCGCCAGCAGCTTGGGGCGGGCCCACACCGGGGAGCTGTTTTTT. Translated: CASSLGRAHTGELFF.